This T cell receptor beta chain derives from a study of shared clonotypes between healthy human individuals. Repertoires were generated with immunoSEQ multiplex PCR, while TCRdb's copy carries only in-frame clones and drops some. The profile shows about 670,000 clones, less than 80% of them singletons. The germline gives CDR1 SGHVS, CDR2 FQNEAQ. Trimming stripped 0 bases from V and 1 base from J, with 9 bases between. The CDR3 totals 16 residues. This receptor was identified in a woman in her 30s in good health. The chain combines TRBV7-8 with TRBJ2-2, with a possible D match to TRBD2 (5 bases). The sequenced material came from memory CD4+ T cells sorted from blood. Subset defined: CD45RA-negative fraction. The CDR3 loop is CASSLARVGNTGELFF. The CDR3 DNA follows: TGTGCCAGCAGCTTAGCGCGGGTCGGGAACACCGGGGAGCTGTTTTTT.